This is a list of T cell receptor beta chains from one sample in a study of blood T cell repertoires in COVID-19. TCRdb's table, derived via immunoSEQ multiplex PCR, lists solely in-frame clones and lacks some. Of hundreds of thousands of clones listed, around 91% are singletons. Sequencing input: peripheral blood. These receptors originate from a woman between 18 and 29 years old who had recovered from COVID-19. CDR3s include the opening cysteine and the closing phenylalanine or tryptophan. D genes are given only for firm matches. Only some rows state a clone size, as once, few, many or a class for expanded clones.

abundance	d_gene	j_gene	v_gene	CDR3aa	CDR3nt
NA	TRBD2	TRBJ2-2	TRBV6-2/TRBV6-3	CASSPSGNLAGGSGELFF	TGTGCCAGCAGCCCTAGCGGGAACTTGGCCGGTGGGAGCGGGGAGCTGTTTTTT
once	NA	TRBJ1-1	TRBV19	CASRRGGTEAFF	TGTGCCAGTAGGAGAGGGGGCACTGAAGCTTTCTTT
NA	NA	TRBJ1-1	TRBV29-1	CSVSQGSMNTEAFF	TGCAGCGTTTCTCAGGGGAGCATGAACACTGAAGCTTTCTTT
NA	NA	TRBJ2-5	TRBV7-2	CASKTVQTQETQYF	TGTGCCAGCAAAACGGTCCAAACCCAAGAGACCCAGTACTTC
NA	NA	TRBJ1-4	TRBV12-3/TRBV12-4	CASSLVYEKLFF	TGTGCCAGCAGTTTAGTATATGAAAAACTGTTTTTT
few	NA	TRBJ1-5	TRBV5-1	CASSLTGSNQPQHF	TGCGCCAGCAGCTTGACGGGGAGCAATCAGCCCCAGCATTTT
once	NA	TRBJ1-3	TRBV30	CAWSVGGSGNTIYF	TGTGCCTGGAGTGTTGGAGGGAGTGGAAACACCATATATTTT
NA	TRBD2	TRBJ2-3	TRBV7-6	CASSLEGLAGRETQYF	TGTGCCAGCAGCTTAGAGGGACTAGCGGGGCGCGAGACGCAGTATTTT
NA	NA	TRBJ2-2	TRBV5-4	CASSPIPGAYIPGELFF	TGTGCCAGCAGCCCGATACCTGGGGCCTACATCCCCGGGGAGCTGTTTTTT
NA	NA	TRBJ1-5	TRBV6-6	CASRGQLNQPQHF	TGTGCCAGCAGAGGACAGCTCAATCAGCCCCAGCATTTT
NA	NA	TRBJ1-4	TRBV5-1	CASSLETVANEKLFF	TGCGCCAGCAGCTTGGAAACAGTTGCTAATGAAAAACTGTTTTTT
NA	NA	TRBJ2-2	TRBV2	CASSPAGTGELFF	TGTGCCAGCAGTCCAGCAGGGACCGGGGAGCTGTTTTTT
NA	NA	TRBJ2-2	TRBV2	CASSEALLGELFF	TGTGCCAGCAGTGAAGCACTTCTCGGGGAGCTGTTTTTT
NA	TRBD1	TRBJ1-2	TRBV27	CASSFSGGLFYGYTF	TGTGCCAGCAGTTTCTCAGGGGGCCTCTTCTATGGCTACACCTTC
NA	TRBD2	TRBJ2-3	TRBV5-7	CASSLTRTGGLTDTQYF	TGTGCCAGCAGCTTGACTCGGACGGGAGGGCTCACAGATACGCAGTATTTT
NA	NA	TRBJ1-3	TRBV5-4	CASSVFNSAGNTIYF	TGTGCCAGCAGCGTGTTCAACTCTGCTGGAAACACCATATATTTT
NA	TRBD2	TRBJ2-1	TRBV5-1	CASSHGLAGVKYNEQFF	TGCGCCAGCAGCCACGGACTAGCGGGAGTCAAATACAATGAGCAGTTCTTC
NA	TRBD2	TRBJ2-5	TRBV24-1	CATSGTSGTAQYF	TGTGCCACCAGCGGGACTAGCGGCACGGCCCAGTACTTC
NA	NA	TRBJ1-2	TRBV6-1	CASSEPGQLNYGYTF	TGTGCCAGCAGTGAACCAGGACAACTTAACTATGGCTACACCTTC
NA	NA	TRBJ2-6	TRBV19	CASSIGGLSGANVLTF	TGTGCCAGTAGTATAGGAGGCCTATCTGGGGCCAACGTCCTGACTTTC
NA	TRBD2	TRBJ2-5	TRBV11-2	CASSFVSGSGRETQYF	TGTGCCAGCAGCTTCGTTAGCGGGAGCGGGAGAGAGACCCAGTACTTC
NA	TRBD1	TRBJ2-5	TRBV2	CASSPRTGGNQETQYF	TGTGCCAGCAGTCCCCGGACAGGGGGAAACCAAGAGACCCAGTACTTC
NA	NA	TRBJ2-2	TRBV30	CASRTPGKSAPGELFF	TGTGCCTCCCGAACACCGGGGAAATCAGCCCCCGGGGAGCTGTTTTTT
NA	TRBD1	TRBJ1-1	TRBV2	CASRRQGPEAFF	TGTGCCAGCAGACGACAGGGACCTGAAGCTTTCTTT
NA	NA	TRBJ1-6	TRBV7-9	CASSLARFNSPLHF	TGTGCCAGCAGCTTAGCTCGGTTTAATTCACCCCTCCACTTT